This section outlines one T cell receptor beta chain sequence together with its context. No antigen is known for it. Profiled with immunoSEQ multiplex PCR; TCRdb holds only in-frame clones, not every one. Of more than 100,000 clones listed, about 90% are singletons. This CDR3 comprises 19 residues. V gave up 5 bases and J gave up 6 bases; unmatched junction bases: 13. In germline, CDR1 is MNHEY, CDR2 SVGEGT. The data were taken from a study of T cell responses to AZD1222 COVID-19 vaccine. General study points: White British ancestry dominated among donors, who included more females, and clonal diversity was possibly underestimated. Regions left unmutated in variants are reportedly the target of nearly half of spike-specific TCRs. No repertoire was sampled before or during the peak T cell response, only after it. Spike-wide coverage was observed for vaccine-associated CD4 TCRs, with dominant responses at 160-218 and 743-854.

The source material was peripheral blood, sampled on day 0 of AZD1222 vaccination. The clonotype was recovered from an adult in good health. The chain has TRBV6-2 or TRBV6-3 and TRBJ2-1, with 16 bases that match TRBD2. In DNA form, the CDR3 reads TGTGCCAGCAGTCCGCCCCCCGGGACTAGCGGGAGGGCCCTCAATGAGCAGTTCTTC. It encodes CASSPPPGTSGRALNEQFF.